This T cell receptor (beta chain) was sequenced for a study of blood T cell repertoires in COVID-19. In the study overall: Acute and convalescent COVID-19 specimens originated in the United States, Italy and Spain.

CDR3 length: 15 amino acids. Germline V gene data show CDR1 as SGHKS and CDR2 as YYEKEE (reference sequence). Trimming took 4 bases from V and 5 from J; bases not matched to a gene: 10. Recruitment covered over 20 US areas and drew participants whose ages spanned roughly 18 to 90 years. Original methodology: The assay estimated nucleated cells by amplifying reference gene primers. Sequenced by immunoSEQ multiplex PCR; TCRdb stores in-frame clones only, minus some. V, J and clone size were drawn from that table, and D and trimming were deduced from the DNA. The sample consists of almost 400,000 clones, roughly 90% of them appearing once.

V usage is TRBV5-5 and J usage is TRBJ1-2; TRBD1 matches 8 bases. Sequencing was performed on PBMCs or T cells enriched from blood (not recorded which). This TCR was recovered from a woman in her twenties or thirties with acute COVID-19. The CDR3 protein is CASSRRETGVYGYTF. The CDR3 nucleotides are TGTGCCAGCAGCCGGAGGGAGACAGGGGTGTATGGCTACACCTTC.